The subject of this entry is one TCR beta chain. Its specificity is unknown. J lost 4 bases, V lost 0 bases, and 8 bases had no gene match. CDR1 SGHAT and CDR2 FQNNGV come from the germline V gene. The CDR3 covers 17 residues. Repertoires were generated with immunoSEQ multiplex PCR, while TCRdb's copy carries only in-frame clones and drops some. This table holds 100,000 to 150,000 clones, under 90% found once. These data come from a study of T cell responses to AZD1222 COVID-19 vaccine. General study results and limits: Clonal diversity was possibly underestimated; the donors were predominantly white British and more often female. Once two AZD1222 doses were given, Spike-specific TCR breadth and depth went up. CD4 TCRs linked to vaccination spanned spike, dominating at 160-218 and 743-854.

This receptor was identified in an adult in good health. The material sequenced was peripheral blood, taken on day 0 of AZD1222 vaccination. The chain links TRBV11-2 to TRBJ2-5; 10 bases are a match to TRBD2. CDR3 amino acids: CASSLEASGGARETQYF. CDR3 bases: TGTGCCAGCAGCTTAGAGGCGAGCGGGGGGGCTAGAGAGACCCAGTACTTC.